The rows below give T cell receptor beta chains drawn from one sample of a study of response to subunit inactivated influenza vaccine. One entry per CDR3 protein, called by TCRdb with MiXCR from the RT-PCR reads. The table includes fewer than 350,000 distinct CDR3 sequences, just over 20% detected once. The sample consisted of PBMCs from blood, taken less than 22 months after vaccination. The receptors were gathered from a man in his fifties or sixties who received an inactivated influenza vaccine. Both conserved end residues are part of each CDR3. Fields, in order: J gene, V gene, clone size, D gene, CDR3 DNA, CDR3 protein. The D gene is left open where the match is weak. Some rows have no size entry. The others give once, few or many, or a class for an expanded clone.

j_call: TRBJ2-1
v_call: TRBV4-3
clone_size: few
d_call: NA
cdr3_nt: TGCGCCAGCAGCCAAGTCAGAGCGGTAGGAAACAATGAGCAGTTCTTC
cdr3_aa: CASSQVRAVGNNEQFF

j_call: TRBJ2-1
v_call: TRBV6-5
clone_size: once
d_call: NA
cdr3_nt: TGTGCCAGCAGTTACGAGGGAACAACTGCATACAATGAGCAGTTCTTC
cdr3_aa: CASSYEGTTAYNEQFF

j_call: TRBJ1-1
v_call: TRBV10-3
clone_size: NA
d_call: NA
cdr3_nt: TGTGCCATCAGACTCAGGGAGGACACTGAAGCTTTCTTT
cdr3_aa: CAIRLREDTEAFF

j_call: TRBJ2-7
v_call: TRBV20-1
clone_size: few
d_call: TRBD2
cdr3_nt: TGCAGTGCTAGAGATCAAAGGAGCGGGAGGGCCTCCTACGAGCAGTACTTC
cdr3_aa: CSARDQRSGRASYEQYF

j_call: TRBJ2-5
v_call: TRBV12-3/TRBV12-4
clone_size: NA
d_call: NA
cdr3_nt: TGTGCCAGCAGCCTCCTCCAAGAGACCCAGTACTTC
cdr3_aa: CASSLLQETQYF

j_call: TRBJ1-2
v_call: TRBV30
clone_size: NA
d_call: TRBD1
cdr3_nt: TGTGCCTCGACCCAGACAGGGACCTATGGCTACACCTTC
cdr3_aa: CASTQTGTYGYTF

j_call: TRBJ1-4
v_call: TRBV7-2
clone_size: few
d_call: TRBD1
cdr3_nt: TGTGCCAGCAGCTTAGGGGCCAGGGGGGAAGAAAAACTGTTTTTT
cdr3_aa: CASSLGARGEEKLFF

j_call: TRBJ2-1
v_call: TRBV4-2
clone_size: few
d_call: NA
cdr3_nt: TGTGCCAGCAGCCAAGATGTGGGGTTAGACAATGAGCAGTTCTTC
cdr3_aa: CASSQDVGLDNEQFF

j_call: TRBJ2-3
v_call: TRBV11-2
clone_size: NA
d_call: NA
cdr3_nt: TGTGCCAGCAGCTTAGATCTTAGGGCCACAGCAGATACGCAGTATTTT
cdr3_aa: CASSLDLRATADTQYF

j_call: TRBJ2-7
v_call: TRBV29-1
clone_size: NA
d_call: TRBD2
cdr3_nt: TGCAGCGTTACTCAGGGCGGGAGTTTCTACGAGCAGTACTTC
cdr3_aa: CSVTQGGSFYEQYF

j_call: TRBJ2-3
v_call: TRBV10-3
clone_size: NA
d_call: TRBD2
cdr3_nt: TGTGCCATCAGTGACTTTAGACTAGCCGGGCTCGAAGATACGCAGTATTTT
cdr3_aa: CAISDFRLAGLEDTQYF

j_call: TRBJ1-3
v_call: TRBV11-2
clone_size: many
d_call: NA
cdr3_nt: TGTGCCAGCAAATTTCCGGGGATTAGTCCCCAAAACACCATATATTTT
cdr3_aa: CASKFPGISPQNTIYF

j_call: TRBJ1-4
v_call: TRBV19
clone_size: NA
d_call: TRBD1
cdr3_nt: TGTGCCAGTAGTATCGACAGGGACGAAAAACTGTTTTTT
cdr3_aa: CASSIDRDEKLFF

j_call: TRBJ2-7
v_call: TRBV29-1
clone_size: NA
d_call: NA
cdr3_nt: TGCAGCGTTGAGGCGTTGGCGGCTGGGGACTCCTACGAGCAGTACTTC
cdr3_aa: CSVEALAAGDSYEQYF

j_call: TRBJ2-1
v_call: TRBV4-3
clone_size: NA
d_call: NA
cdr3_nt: TGCGCCAGCAGCATCGGACGGGATAATGAGCAGTTCTTC
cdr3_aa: CASSIGRDNEQFF

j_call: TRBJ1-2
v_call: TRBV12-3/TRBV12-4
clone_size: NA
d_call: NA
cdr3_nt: TGTGCCAGCAGTCCGACTAACAGGGAATCGGACTATGGCTACACCTTC
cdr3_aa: CASSPTNRESDYGYTF

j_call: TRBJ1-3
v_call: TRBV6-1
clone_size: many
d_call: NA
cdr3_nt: TGTGCCAGCAGTCGCGAGCTCCGCTCTGGAAACACCATATATTTT
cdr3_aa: CASSRELRSGNTIYF

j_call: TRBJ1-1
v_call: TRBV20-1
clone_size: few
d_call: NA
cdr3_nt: TGCAGTGCTCCTCCGGCAGGGACCACTGAAGCTTTCTTT
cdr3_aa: CSAPPAGTTEAFF

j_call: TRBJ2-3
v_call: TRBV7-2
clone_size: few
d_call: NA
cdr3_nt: TGTGCCAGCAGCTTAGGGGCCGGGGGGCCCACAGATACGCAGTATTTT
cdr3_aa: CASSLGAGGPTDTQYF

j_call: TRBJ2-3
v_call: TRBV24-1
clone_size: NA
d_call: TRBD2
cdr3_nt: TGTGCCACCAGTGATTCCGGGGGGAGCACAGATACGCAGTATTTT
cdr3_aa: CATSDSGGSTDTQYF

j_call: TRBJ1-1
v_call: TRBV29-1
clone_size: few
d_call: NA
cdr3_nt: TGCAGCGTAGAACAGGGTGGGGGCACTGAAGCTTTCTTT
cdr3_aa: CSVEQGGGTEAFF

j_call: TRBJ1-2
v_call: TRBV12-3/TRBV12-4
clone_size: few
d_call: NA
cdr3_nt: TGTGCCAGCAGCCGCGACAGTCCTAACTATGGCTACACCTTC
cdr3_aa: CASSRDSPNYGYTF

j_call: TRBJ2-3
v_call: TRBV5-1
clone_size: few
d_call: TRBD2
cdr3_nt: TGCGCCAGCAGCTTGGATCAGGGAGGGGATACGCAGTATTTT
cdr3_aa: CASSLDQGGDTQYF